This T cell receptor beta chain was observed in a study of identical twins. V was cut by 3 bases and J by 2 bases, with 12 bases left in between. The V gene's germline CDR1 is LGHDT and CDR2 YNNKEL (reference sequence). This CDR3 region has 15 residues. TCRdb analysed the 5' RACE reads with MiXCR anew, one entry per CDR3 protein. The sample holds roughly 1.6 million distinct CDR3 sequences, around a third seen once. Remarks on this clonotype: Its antigen is unknown.

The study, taken as a whole, reports: Conclusions were drawn cross-sectionally by statistical analysis, without following the same donors.

The V gene is TRBV3-1, the J gene TRBJ2-3; TRBD2 is a possible D gene (6 bases). The origin of this receptor is a newborn girl in good health. The specimen sequenced was cord blood. The CDR3 DNA reads as TGTGCCAGCAGCCAGGCGGGAAGCTTCACAGATACGCAGTATTTT. Translation gives CASSQAGSFTDTQYF.